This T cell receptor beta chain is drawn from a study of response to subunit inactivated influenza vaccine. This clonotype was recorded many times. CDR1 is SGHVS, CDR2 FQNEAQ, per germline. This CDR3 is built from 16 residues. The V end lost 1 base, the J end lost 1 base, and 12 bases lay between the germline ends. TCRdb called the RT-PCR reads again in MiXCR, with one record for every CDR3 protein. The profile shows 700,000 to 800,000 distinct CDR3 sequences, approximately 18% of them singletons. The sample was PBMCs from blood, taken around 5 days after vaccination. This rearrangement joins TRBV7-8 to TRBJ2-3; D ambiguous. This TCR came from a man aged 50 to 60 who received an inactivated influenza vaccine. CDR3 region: CASSLGYRGGTDTQYF. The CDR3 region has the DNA TGTGCCAGCAGCTTAGGCTACAGAGGTGGCACAGATACGCAGTATTTT.